This is a list of T cell receptor beta chains from one sample in a study of blood T cell repertoires in COVID-19. Produced via immunoSEQ multiplex PCR; TCRdb's table is partial and in-frame only. The repertoire holds over 65,000 clones, roughly 90% seen once, with 0.65% to 0.9% in the top ten. Sequencing was carried out using peripheral blood. These receptors were obtained from a woman aged 80 or older with acute or convalescent COVID-19. The CDR3 runs from the conserved cysteine through the conserved F or W.

TRBV28 CASSLSPLAFNEQFF
TRBV6-5 CASSPDRRSYEQYF
TRBV28 CASSLWQGASYSNQPQHF
TRBV18 CASSQSGDYNSPLHF
TRBV5-1 CASSLIADMNTEAFF
TRBV28 CATGTSGISTDTQYF
TRBV19 CASSIGRTSGDNEQFF
TRBV19 CASSPRGYEQYF
TRBV6-5 CASRQGTGNYNEQFF
TRBV3-1/TRBV3-2 CASSATSGSRGEQFF
TRBV4-2 CASSQGSSNQPQHF
TRBV20-1 CSASISSTSGRPKETQYF
TRBV11-2 CASSLLAGTGELFF
TRBV29-1 CSVRTGLSTDTQYF
TRBV18 CASSPVSTRGEQFF
TRBV6-5 CASGGQGWDTQYF
TRBV2 CASSLADSTDTQYF
TRBV4-1 CASSQEGGQEAGSPLHF